This TCR beta chain is drawn from a study of cytomegalovirus exposure and HLA in healthy donors. Primers included in the PCR were 60 Vbeta and 13 Jbeta primers. The assay was immunoSEQ multiplex PCR, and TCRdb's table has in-frame clones only and misses some. The profile shows around 180,000 clones, around 79% of them singletons. Study conclusions and caveats: Sequencing depth roughly uniform across donors was assumed in presence/absence analyses. Reportedly, fewer N-insertions than the roughly 600-donor mean appeared in an Asian-associated ancestry cluster in a later analysis. It was reported that TCR beta sequences correctly inferred the HLA-A and HLA-B alleles for most subjects. One variant, a missense change in DCLRE1C, was linked in a later analysis to TCR beta V- and J-gene trimming.

This clone has a handful of counts. The antigen is not known. Sequenced input: PBMCs. The receptor was derived from a woman aged 45-65 years in good health and CMV-seronegative.

The CDR3 loop reads CASSLGDYDEQYF. The CDR3 coding sequence is TGTGCCAGCAGCTTGGGCGATTACGACGAGCAGTACTTC. V and J are TRBV11-2 and TRBJ2-7, with D hard to call. Per germline, CDR1 SGHAT and CDR2 FQNNGV. The CDR3 extends over 13 amino acids. Between the trimmed V and J ends, which lost 3 bases and 5 bases, there was a span of 11 bases.